Each of the 32 T cell receptor beta chains below was sequenced from the same sample in a study of T cells in Graves' hyperthyroidism and ophthalmopathy. Amplified TCR beta CDR3 regions derived from RNA transcripts. HTBI primers were the set used in a first-round RT-PCR of the TCR CDR3. Via MiXCR, TCRdb re-called the multiplex PCR reads, giving one row per CDR3 protein. The repertoire has hundreds of thousands of distinct CDR3 sequences, just under 25% of them found once; the top ten carry over 70%. The specimen sequenced was blood. The receptors derive from a middle-aged man with Graves' hyperthyroidism.

The rearrangement uses TRBV6-2 or TRBV6-3 and TRBJ2-2; D is uncertain. Looked up from germline, CDR1 is MNHEY and CDR2 is SVGEGT. Trimming stripped 6 bases from V and 4 bases from J, with 15 bases between. There are 15 residues in the CDR3. This CDR3 reads CASRDPYTSTGELFF. DNA for the CDR3: TGTGCCAGCAGGGACCCATATACCTCCACCGGGGAGCTGTTTTTT.

This clonotype has at least ten counts. V gene TRBV6-1 combines with J gene TRBJ2-1; no firm D call. Germline CDR1 MNHNS, CDR2 SASEGT. The ends were cut back, 5 bases at V and 7 bases at J, with 18 bases in the middle. The CDR3 is 15 residues long. Written as DNA, the CDR3 is TGTGCCAGCAGTACCGGCGGCGGCATTGGGAATGAGCAGTTCTTC. Amino acids: CASSTGGGIGNEQFF.

J is TRBJ1-4 and V is TRBV29-1; no reliable D call. Germline V gives CDR1 SQVTM, CDR2 ANQGSEA. This CDR3 has 13 residues. The V gene lost 4 bases and the J gene lost 0 bases, with 6 bases spanning the gap. The chain's CDR3 is CSVGRATNEKLFF. The CDR3 DNA reads as TGCAGCGTTGGTCGTGCAACTAATGAAAAACTGTTTTTT.

The chain carries TRBV9 and TRBJ1-4, with a weak D call TRBD1 (5 bases). The CDR3 sequence is 16 residues long. The V end was cut by 4 bases, the J end by 7 bases, with 20 bases between. Per germline, CDR1 SGDLS and CDR2 YYNGEE. DNA for the CDR3: TGTGCCAGCAGCAACGGACTCCAACCCCAGGGTGAAAAACTGTTTTTT. It specifies CASSNGLQPQGEKLFF.

The table lists this clonotype with a few counts. This rearrangement joins TRBV7-9 to TRBJ1-1; D is undetermined. V was shortened by 2 bases and J by 3 bases, with 13 bases between the two germline ends. The CDR3 covers 15 residues. The V gene's germline CDR1 is SEHNR and CDR2 FQNEAQ (reference sequence). CDR3 amino acids: CASSLPTVGDTEAFF. The CDR3 DNA follows: TGTGCCAGCAGCTTACCCACTGTCGGCGACACTGAAGCTTTCTTT. The full variable domain, in which reference TRBV7-9 and TRBJ1-1 provide the parts outside the CDR3, is DTGVSQNPRHKITKRGQNVTFRCDPISEHNRLYWYRQTLGQGPEFLTYFQNEAQLEKSRLLSDRFSAERPKGSFSTLEIQRTEQGDSAMYLCASSLPTVGDTEAFFGQGTRLTVV.

This clonotype was seen once. The V gene is TRBV20-1, the J gene TRBJ2-5; D might be TRBD1 (7 bases). The CDR3 covers 14 residues. Germline-derived CDR1 and CDR2 are DFQATT and SNEGSKA (reference sequence). V was cut by 3 bases and J by 2 bases, with 13 bases left in between. In DNA form, the CDR3 reads TGCAGTGCTAGGTTGCCAGGGGGGCAAGAGACCCAGTACTTC. It yields the protein CSARLPGGQETQYF.

By sample share, this clonotype is medium-sized. The chain couples TRBV6-2 or TRBV6-3 to TRBJ1-1; a weak D match, TRBD1 (5 bases). The CDR3 is 13 residues long. Germline V CDR1 and CDR2: MNHEY, SVGEGT. Deletions cut 0 bases from V and 4 bases from J, with 6 bases between. CDR3 bases: TGTGCCAGCAGTTACTCGGACACCACTGAAGCTTTCTTT. Encoded protein: CASSYSDTTEAFF.

The gene calls are TRBV10-2 and TRBJ1-2, with D perhaps TRBD1 (5 bases). Germline V gene data show CDR1 as WSHSY and CDR2 as SAAADI. The V and J ends lost 11 bases and 2 bases respectively, with 15 bases between them. The CDR3 sequence is 13 residues long. CDR3 sequence reads: CAVQELTNYGYTF. The CDR3, as DNA: TGCGCCGTACAGGAGCTAACGAACTATGGCTACACCTTC.

This chain connects TRBV29-1 to TRBJ1-2, with 9 bases that match TRBD1. The CDR3 length is 13 residues. Germline trimming cut 6 bases from V and 8 bases from J; bases unmatched to any gene: 10. The germline V gene encodes CDR1 SQVTM and CDR2 ANQGSEA. This CDR3 reads CSVEDRGDGGYTF. CDR3 DNA: TGCAGCGTCGAGGACAGGGGAGACGGCGGCTACACCTTC.

The chain joins TRBV2 to TRBJ2-5, with D possibly being TRBD2 (6 bases). The CDR3 spans 13 residues. Germline CDR1 reads SNHLY; CDR2 reads FYNNEI. V gave up 10 bases and J gave up 5 bases, with 17 bases separating them. The CDR3 spells CATSWEAGETQYF. DNA of the CDR3: TGTGCCACCTCGTGGGAGGCGGGGGAGACCCAGTACTTC.

This clonotype was found a few times. The genes are TRBV6-1 and TRBJ2-3; 9 bases map to TRBD1. Losses at the gene ends were 6 bases for V and 6 bases for J; bases not matched to a gene: 13. Germline CDR1 and CDR2: MNHNS and SASEGT. This CDR3 contains 16 residues. The CDR3 loop reads CASRRATGGILDTQYF. The CDR3 DNA is TGTGCCAGCAGGAGGGCGACAGGGGGGATCCTGGATACGCAGTATTTT.

This sequence joins TRBV9 and TRBJ2-7; 9 bases are a match to TRBD2. Trimming took 5 bases from V and 3 from J; bases not matched to a gene: 12. The germline CDR1 and CDR2 sequences are SGDLS and YYNGEE. There are 16 residues in the CDR3. The CDR3 sequence: CASSSRGAGGVYEQYF. As DNA, the CDR3 is TGTGCCAGCAGTTCCCGTGGTGCGGGAGGGGTCTACGAGCAGTACTTC.

The V and J genes are TRBV20-1 and TRBJ2-5, with 7 bases identical to TRBD1. CDR1 and CDR2 from the germline V gene are DFQATT and SNEGSKA (reference sequence). The CDR3 sequence is 12 residues long. J lost 4 bases, V lost 5 bases, and 4 bases had no gene match. CDR3 sequence: CSAGTGVETQYF. CDR3 DNA sequence: TGCAGTGCTGGAACAGGGGTAGAGACCCAGTACTTC.

This clonotype was detected only a few times. The CDR3 spells CASSIRGGGGYTF. CDR3 nucleotides: TGTGCCAGTAGTATAAGAGGAGGAGGTGGCTACACCTTC. The chain joins TRBV19 to TRBJ1-2; D ambiguous. The V and J ends lost 2 bases and 7 bases respectively, with 11 bases between them. The length of the CDR3 is 13 residues. Germline CDR1 reads LNHDA; CDR2 reads SQIVND (reference sequence).

In its sample, this clonotype was seen a few times. The rearrangement joins TRBV11-3 to TRBJ2-7; 12 bases agree with TRBD2. Germline assignment: CDR1 SGHNT and CDR2 YENEEA. This CDR3 has 14 residues. The ends lost 4 bases at V and 5 bases at J; junction bases unmatched: 3. The CDR3 region is CASSSSGRAHEQYF. In DNA, the CDR3 is TGTGCCAGCAGCTCTAGCGGGAGGGCCCACGAGCAGTACTTC.

Ten or more counts support this clonotype. The chain recombines TRBV11-3 with TRBJ1-1, with no clear D. CDR3 length: 13 amino acids. The V and J ends lost 5 bases and 0 bases respectively, with 7 bases between them. Germline V lookup: CDR1 SGHNT, CDR2 YENEEA. The CDR3 spells CASSPDVNTEAFF. CDR3 nucleotides: TGTGCCAGCAGCCCAGACGTGAACACTGAAGCTTTCTTT.

This chain links TRBV10-3 with TRBJ1-2; D is unresolved. CDR3 size: 13 residues. Germline loops: CDR1 ENHRY, CDR2 SYGVKD. V dropped 5 bases and J dropped 8 bases, with 15 bases sitting between them. The CDR3, as DNA: TGTGCCATCAGTCCCAAGGAGGGTCCCGGCTACACCTTC. Translating it yields CAISPKEGPGYTF.

Only a few counts were recorded for this clonotype. V is TRBV24-1 and J is TRBJ2-7, with 7 positions matching TRBD1. Trimming cost V 7 bases and J 3 bases; bases outside gene matches: 8. The CDR3 runs to 14 residues. Germline CDR1 is KGHDR and CDR2 is SFDVKD. This chain's CDR3 is CATRIQGFGYEQYF. The CDR3 DNA follows: TGTGCCACCAGAATACAGGGGTTTGGCTACGAGCAGTACTTC.

This clonotype was observed at least ten times. The CDR3 loop is CSARDPRTSGYNEQFF. CDR3 bases: TGCAGTGCTAGGGACCCCCGGACTAGCGGATACAATGAGCAGTTCTTC. The rearrangement joins TRBV20-1 to TRBJ2-1, with 10 bases aligning to TRBD2. V lost 3 bases, J lost 4 bases, and 9 bases stayed unmatched. Germline V gene lookup returns CDR1 DFQATT and CDR2 SNEGSKA (reference sequence). The CDR3 has 16 amino acids.

The chain employs TRBV13 and TRBJ1-2, with D possibly being TRBD1 (5 bases). The CDR3 runs to 13 residues. The germline V and J ends were trimmed by 4 bases and 3 bases, with 9 bases remaining between them. Germline V gene data show CDR1 as PRHDT and CDR2 as FYEKMQ (reference sequence). The chain's CDR3 is CASSSTADYGYTF. For the CDR3, the DNA is TGTGCCAGCAGCTCGACAGCGGACTATGGCTACACCTTC.

This clonotype was detected many times. The V gene is TRBV7-8, the J gene TRBJ2-7; TRBD2 matches at 7 bases. V lost 5 bases to trimming and J lost 0 bases; unmatched junction nucleotides: 10. Germline loops: CDR1 SGHVS, CDR2 FQNEAQ. This CDR3 spans 16 amino acids. The CDR3 is CASSLTLGGSSYEQYF. The CDR3 coding sequence is TGTGCCAGCAGCCTGACGTTGGGCGGGAGCTCCTACGAGCAGTACTTC. The entire variable domain, with the rest obtained from reference TRBV7-8 and TRBJ2-7, is as follows: GAGVSQSPRYKVAKRGQDVALRCDPISGHVSLFWYQQALGQGPEFLTYFQNEAQLDKSGLPSDRFFAERPEGSVSTLKIQRTQQEDSAVYLCASSLTLGGSSYEQYFGPGTRLTVT.

Ten or more counts support this clonotype. The V call is TRBV12-3 or TRBV12-4, the J call TRBJ1-5; 10 bases are a match to TRBD1. V trimming: 6 bases; J trimming: 2 bases; junction bases outside the gene matches: 4. The CDR3 consists of 15 residues. CDR3 DNA: TGTGCCAGCAGATCCGGGACAGGGGGCAATCAGCCCCAGCATTTT. It codes for CASRSGTGGNQPQHF.

This clonotype was counted only a few times. V gene TRBV11-2 combines with J gene TRBJ2-1; 12 positions match TRBD2. Germline lookup yields CDR1 SGHAT and CDR2 FQNNGV. The CDR3 is 15 amino acids. The ends lost 3 bases at V and 9 bases at J; junction bases unmatched: 6. DNA for the CDR3: TGTGCCAGCAGCTTTGGACTAGCGGGAAGTATTGAGCAGTTCTTC. This translates into CASSFGLAGSIEQFF. The full variable domain, with the rest looked up from reference TRBV11-2 and TRBJ2-1, is EAGVAQSPRYKIIEKRQSVAFWCNPISGHATLYWYQQILGQGPKLLIQFQNNGVVDDSQLPKDRFSAERLKGVDSTLKIQPAKLEDSAVYLCASSFGLAGSIEQFFGPGTRLTVL.

In its sample, this clonotype was seen a few times. The chain recombines TRBV19 with TRBJ2-1; tentative D call: TRBD1 (5 bases). CDR1 and CDR2 from the germline V gene are LNHDA and SQIVND (reference sequence). CDR3 size: 13 residues. The V gene lost 2 bases and the J gene lost 9 bases, with 11 bases spanning the gap. CDR3 coding DNA: TGTGCCAGTAGTATATTAAGACAGACTGAGCAGTTCTTC. Amino acid sequence: CASSILRQTEQFF.

The chain has TRBV27 and TRBJ1-2; TRBD1 is a possible D gene (5 bases). The CDR3 has 14 amino acids. V was pared by 6 bases and J by 5 bases, with 16 bases between. The germline gives CDR1 MNHEY, CDR2 SMNVEV (reference sequence). The CDR3 DNA sequence: TGTGCCAGCAGAGACCGGGACTCTCCGTATGGCTACACCTTC. Translating gives CASRDRDSPYGYTF.

The rearrangement joins TRBV19 to TRBJ1-1; the D is unclear. The V end was cut by 5 bases, the J end by 8 bases, with 15 bases between. CDR3 length: 13 amino acids. Germline lookup yields CDR1 LNHDA and CDR2 SQIVND (reference sequence). CDR3 residues: CASSLGPGGEAFF. The DNA for the CDR3 is TGTGCCAGTAGTCTGGGCCCTGGTGGGGAAGCTTTCTTT. Combining the CDR3 with reference TRBV19 and TRBJ1-1 gives the whole variable domain DGGITQSPKYLFRKEGQNVTLSCEQNLNHDAMYWYRQDPGQGLRLIYYSQIVNDFQKGDIAEGYSVSREKKESFPLTVTSAQKNPTAFYLCASSLGPGGEAFFGQGTRLTVV.

This clonotype was detected many times. CDR3 bases: TGTGCCAGCAGTGATTTTGCTAGCGGATCCTACGAGCAGTACTTC. Amino acid sequence: CASSDFASGSYEQYF. J is TRBJ2-7 and V is TRBV6-1; 7 bases match TRBD2. Trimming at V came to 3 bases and at J to 1 base, leaving 6 bases not matched to a gene. There are 15 residues in the CDR3. CDR1 and CDR2 (germline): MNHNS, SASEGT.

The chain carries TRBV19 and TRBJ2-1; the match to TRBD2 covers 15 bases. Trimming cost V 5 bases and J 8 bases; bases outside gene matches: 13. Germline values: CDR1 LNHDA, CDR2 SQIVND (reference sequence). This CDR3 is built from 18 residues. CDR3 sequence reads: CASSLGASGTSGRYEQFF. Here the CDR3 DNA reads TGTGCCAGTAGTCTGGGGGCTTCCGGGACTAGCGGGAGGTATGAGCAGTTCTTC.

The rearrangement joins TRBV5-1 to TRBJ2-1; 7 positions match TRBD2. The CDR3 is 15 residues long. The junction had 8 bases not matched to a gene; V was cut back by 4 bases and J by 4 bases. CDR1 is SGHRS, CDR2 YFSETQ, per germline. The CDR3, as DNA: TGCGCCAGCAGCCTCAGTGGGGGGGGATACAATGAGCAGTTCTTC. As protein: CASSLSGGGYNEQFF.

This clonotype was recorded a few times. This chain connects TRBV5-1 to TRBJ2-7, with D perhaps matching TRBD1 or TRBD2 (5 bases each). Germline V lookup: CDR1 SGHRS, CDR2 YFSETQ. Trimming pared 1 base from V and 0 bases from J, leaving 11 bases between. The CDR3 runs 15 residues. This CDR3 reads CASSLLTGHSYEQYF. The CDR3 DNA sequence: TGCGCCAGCAGCTTGCTGACGGGGCACTCCTACGAGCAGTACTTC.

The chain recombines TRBV4-1 with TRBJ2-1; D is possibly TRBD1 (6 bases). Trimming shortened V by 4 bases and J by 8 bases, and 12 bases separated the two germline ends. The CDR3 is 13 residues long. In germline, CDR1 is MGHRA, CDR2 YSYEKL. The CDR3 bases are TGCGCCAGCAGCCGGGGGCGCGTAGATGAGCAGTTCTTC. Amino acids: CASSRGRVDEQFF.

This clonotype was seen a few times. A much bigger clone sits one base away, suggesting this may be a read error. The chain uses TRBV4-2 and TRBJ2-1; TRBD2 aligns across 10 bases. With 4 bases clipped from V and 5 bases from J, the junction kept 2 bases outside the gene matches. CDR3 length equals 14 residues. Germline values: CDR1 LGHNA, CDR2 YNFKEQ. This CDR3 is CASSPGLANNEQFF. The CDR3 DNA sequence: TGTGCCAGCAGCCCGGGACTAGCGAACAATGAGCAGTTCTTC.